A selection of T cell receptor beta chains follows, all from one sample in a study of blood T cell repertoires in COVID-19. Repertoires were generated with immunoSEQ multiplex PCR, while TCRdb's copy carries only in-frame clones and drops some. This table has 120,000 to 150,000 clones, about four fifths appearing once. What was sequenced was peripheral blood. Receptors were obtained from a human donor with acute or convalescent COVID-19. The donor label of this sample is uncertain. CDR3s include the opening cysteine and the closing phenylalanine or tryptophan. D genes are given only for firm matches. Some rows mark clone size as missing; the rest say once, few, many or name a class of expanded clone.

j_call clone_size v_call d_call cdr3_aa cdr3_nt
TRBJ1-6 NA TRBV19 TRBD1 CASRQGRDNSPLHF TGTGCCAGCAGACAGGGTAGGGATAATTCACCCCTCCACTTT
TRBJ2-2 NA TRBV3-1/TRBV3-2 TRBD2 CASSQGLAGLTGELFF TGTGCCAGCAGCCAAGGACTAGCGGGTCTTACCGGGGAGCTGTTTTTT
TRBJ1-2 NA TRBV3-1/TRBV3-2 NA CASSIQGTDTNYGYTF TGTGCCAGCAGCATCCAAGGAACAGACACAAACTATGGCTACACCTTC
TRBJ2-5 few TRBV9 NA CASSVGWGDETQYF TGTGCCAGCAGCGTAGGTTGGGGGGACGAGACCCAGTACTTC
TRBJ1-1 NA TRBV7-9 TRBD1 CASSLGQGNQAFF TGTGCCAGCAGCCTCGGACAGGGGAACCAAGCTTTCTTT
TRBJ2-7 NA TRBV30 TRBD1 CAWSVGTGEYEQYF TGTGCCTGGAGTGTGGGGACAGGGGAATACGAGCAGTACTTC
TRBJ1-2 NA TRBV5-4 NA CASSPSGGATYGYTF TGTGCCAGCAGCCCGTCGGGAGGGGCGACCTATGGCTACACCTTC
TRBJ1-3 NA TRBV5-4 NA CASSPGGGSGNTIYF TGTGCCAGCAGCCCCGGGGGGGGGTCTGGAAACACCATATATTTT
TRBJ1-6 NA TRBV14 NA CASRENIFSSPLHF TGTGCCAGCAGGGAGAACATTTTTAGTTCACCCCTCCACTTT
TRBJ2-1 NA TRBV18 TRBD1 CASSPKGQGTNEQFF TGTGCCAGCTCACCAAAGGGACAGGGAACGAATGAGCAGTTCTTC
TRBJ1-2 NA TRBV6-2/TRBV6-3 NA CASSYPSGGNGYTF TGTGCCAGCAGTTACCCATCTGGGGGCAATGGCTACACCTTC
TRBJ2-2 NA TRBV20-1 NA CSASLGRGVTGELFF TGCAGTGCTAGTCTCGGCCGCGGGGTTACCGGGGAGCTGTTTTTT
TRBJ2-2 NA TRBV5-1 NA CASSLEGQGYGELFF TGCGCCAGCAGCTTGGAGGGGCAGGGGTACGGGGAGCTGTTTTTT
TRBJ1-1 NA TRBV2 NA CASARAIPPEAFF TGTGCCAGCGCTAGAGCCATACCCCCCGAAGCTTTCTTT
TRBJ1-3 NA TRBV10-2 NA CASSDQGPLSGNTIYF TGCGCCAGCAGTGATCAGGGGCCTCTCTCTGGAAACACCATATATTTT
TRBJ2-2 NA TRBV28 NA CASTRGTVNTGELFF TGTGCCAGCACAAGGGGGACGGTGAACACCGGGGAGCTGTTTTTT
TRBJ2-1 NA TRBV3-1/TRBV3-2 TRBD1 CASSQWGQGAAGYNEQFF TGTGCCAGCAGCCAATGGGGACAGGGGGCCGCCGGCTACAATGAGCAGTTCTTC
TRBJ1-2 NA TRBV12-3/TRBV12-4 NA CASSFEGEGYTF TGTGCCAGCAGTTTCGAAGGGGAAGGCTACACCTTC
TRBJ2-3 few TRBV10-3 TRBD2 CAISEGRDGGTDTQYF TGTGCCATCAGTGAGGGGAGGGATGGAGGCACAGATACGCAGTATTTT
TRBJ1-1 once TRBV11-2 TRBD1 CASSPDRGTEAFF TGTGCCAGCAGCCCTGACAGGGGCACTGAAGCTTTCTTT
TRBJ1-5 NA TRBV4-2 NA CASSQATGIHQPQHF TGTGCCAGCAGCCAAGCAACAGGGATACATCAGCCCCAGCATTTT
TRBJ2-3 NA TRBV10-3 TRBD2 CAITRTSGGASDTQYF TGTGCCATCACCCGGACTAGCGGGGGGGCCTCTGATACGCAGTATTTT
TRBJ2-6 NA TRBV30 NA CAWFIRGSGANVLTF TGTGCCTGGTTTATTCGGGGCTCTGGGGCCAACGTCCTGACTTTC
TRBJ1-2 NA TRBV3-1/TRBV3-2 TRBD1 CASSGHRDRDGYTF TGTGCCAGCAGCGGGCACCGGGACAGGGATGGCTACACCTTC
TRBJ1-2 NA TRBV30 NA CAWSRGNYGYTF TGTGCCTGGAGTCGGGGGAACTATGGCTACACCTTC
TRBJ2-1 NA TRBV27 TRBD2 CASSFSGEYNEQFF TGTGCCAGCAGTTTTAGCGGGGAGTACAATGAGCAGTTCTTC
TRBJ2-2 NA TRBV29-1 NA CSVESDLRTGELFF TGCAGCGTTGAATCTGACCTGAGGACCGGGGAGCTGTTTTTT
TRBJ2-3 NA TRBV24-1 NA CATSDSVGLADTQYF TGTGCCACCAGTGATTCCGTGGGACTGGCAGATACGCAGTATTTT
TRBJ1-1 NA TRBV4-1 TRBD1 CASSQTGQGNTEAFF TGCGCCAGCAGCCAGACGGGACAGGGGAACACTGAAGCTTTCTTT
TRBJ1-1 NA TRBV13 TRBD1 CASSPGTGVTEAFF TGTGCCAGCAGCCCTGGGACAGGGGTTACTGAAGCTTTCTTT
TRBJ2-5 once TRBV24-1 NA CATSEPRQVGETQYF TGTGCCACCAGTGAGCCACGACAGGTGGGAGAGACCCAGTACTTC